Here is one T cell receptor beta chain with its context. Original processing methods: Estimated nucleated cell counts came from reference gene primer amplification. Here immunoSEQ multiplex PCR was the method, and the copy in TCRdb shows in-frame clones only, minus some. The D gene and trimming were derived from the DNA, and the V and J assignments and clone size from that table. This sample yields about 210,000 clones, of which approximately 87% are seen a single time; 0.7% to 0.95% belongs to the top ten. V was cut by 6 bases and J by 2 bases, with 12 bases left in between. CDR3 length equals 14 residues. The V gene's germline CDR1 is KGHSH and CDR2 LQKENI. This specimen comes from a study of blood T cell repertoires in COVID-19.

The rearrangement links TRBV18 to TRBJ2-3; tentatively, D is TRBD1 (5 bases). The receptor comes from a woman aged 70-85 years with acute or convalescent COVID-19. Sequencing input: peripheral blood. CDR3 DNA: TGTGCCAGCTCCCCTACAGGATACACAGATACGCAGTATTTT. It yields the protein CASSPTGYTDTQYF.